The source of this TCR beta chain is a study of cytomegalovirus exposure and HLA in healthy donors (dated by TCRdb to 2015 to 2018). About the full investigation: An earlier analysis of roughly 610 of the donors reported approximately 280 Gb of sequence data and 100 million to 120 million unique TCR beta sequences obtained from about 179 million T cells. A later genetic analysis used genome-wide SNP genotypes for about 65% of the roughly 670 donors, treating that subset as a discovery cohort. All discovery cohort repertoires had been generated on a single sequencing platform. An early release that covered several hundred HLA-typed donors contained 250 to 350 gigabases of sequencing data and around 80 million unique TCR sequences. An earlier analysis of 587 of the donors applied high-throughput TCR beta sequencing to assess whether each TCR beta V gene segment acted as functional or pseudogenic. A later analysis re-examined previously published TCR beta repertoires from just over 650 donors and added high-resolution HLA genotyping to investigate patterns of TCR occurrence. Of the 398 genotyped donors, 65% to 90% fell in the genetic ancestry cluster associated with self-reported Caucasian donors. To predict cytomegalovirus infection status, the study combined high-throughput TCR immunosequencing, statistical association of individual TCRs with disease status, and machine learning. About five DR-DQ haplotypes were handled as single units for association and clustering because linkage in the cohort was strong. Donor age, sex, ethnicity and CMV serostatus were compiled alongside the repertoire data. The later analysis used no new phenotypic data to find candidate immune exposures, relying instead on TCR beta sequences and their occurrence across donors. The number of donors typed differed by locus, with about 629-630 for A, B, C, DRB1 and DQB1, around 560 for DQA1, about 610 for DPA1, and approximately 470 for DPB1. The aim of the study was to test whether cataloging public T cell receptors could identify signatures of past pathogen exposure. Besides the first cohort of some 670 subjects, a separate validation cohort made up of some 110 different subjects was used. Across about 370 genotyped donors of the cohort, an average of 235,054 unique TCR beta nucleotide sequences per donor were sequenced, and approximately 17% of those sequences were non-productive. Both class I and class II loci were covered by HLA typing, at four-digit resolution. Using immunosequencing, the study profiled T cell repertoires from about 620 subjects and related those repertoires to cytomegalovirus serostatus. On the study overall, not on this receptor specifically: In a later analysis, TCR association rates were found to vary across HLA loci, with the most associated TCRs seen for DRB1 alleles and the fewest for HLA-C alleles. Because some donors lacked HLA typing at each locus, the association tests relied only on the typed subset. Cytomegalovirus status was reported to be diagnosed by the classifier with high specificity and sensitivity in both the original and validation cohorts. A group of highly shared sequence variants was considered likely to be a technical artifact of the sequencing pipeline. A later analysis found that most CMV-associated TCR beta chains appeared HLA-restricted, with HLA associations seemingly driven largely by CMV exposure. In a later genetic analysis, a missense DCLRE1C variant was associated with V-gene and J-gene trimming of TCR beta chains, and the association was replicated in an independent cohort. In vitro tests confirmed that a few of the cytomegalovirus-associated TCR beta chains recognize cytomegalovirus antigens. Roughly uniform sequencing depth across donors was assumed in presence/absence analyses, although this assumption may not hold. It was suggested by the authors that the approach could potentially be generalized to other disease states and immunological phenotypes. A total of 150 to 200 TCR beta chains were listed by the study as associated with cytomegalovirus. Some IMGT-functional V segments, including TRBV6-2 and TRBV6-3, could not be told apart with the 87-base-pair reads, so those segments were excluded. In a later analysis, several top co-occurrence clusters were reported to appear linked to parvovirus B19, influenza, CMV and Epstein-Barr virus. A later analysis found that HLA-associated TCR beta chains were more clonally expanded and had lower generation probabilities than equally common non-associated chains. Most TCR sequences were seen in very few donors, while some public TCRs were found in many individuals. CMV serostatus was the only immune exposure information available for the cohort. Linkage disequilibrium might explain the correlated functional status among segregating V segments, but an unknown experimental factor could not be ruled out. An earlier analysis of approximately 590 of the donors showed that most TCR beta V segments appeared in productive rearrangements either about 87% or about 30% of the time, which broadly matched IMGT annotations. A further reported finding was that TCR beta sequences accurately predicted the HLA-A and HLA-B alleles for most subjects in the first cohort. The cohort was sequenced for TCR beta chains only, and without alpha or paired-chain data the features that could be detected were limited. Strong co-occurrence of HLA alleles, especially DR and DQ, made assigning TCR associations to individual alleles difficult. In a later analysis, more than 15,000 TCR beta sequences were associated with specific HLA alleles at a false discovery rate of 0.05. Compared with the approximately 700-donor mean, donors in an Asian-associated ancestry cluster had fewer N-insertions in productive TCRs, according to a later genetic analysis. The earlier analysis of nearly 600 of the donors excluded over 15 rarely observed V segments, including chromosome 9 orphons, because counts were too low.

Comments on this clone: Its antigen is not yet known.

Germline trimming amounts to 2 bases on V and 5 bases on J, with 17 as the count of junction bases outside the gene matches. The CDR3 covers 18 residues, taking in both the cysteine and the phenylalanine. Here the CDR3 DNA is all that survives: 54 bases in frame from base 1. Looking up the germline V gene yields CDR1 LGHNA and CDR2 YSLEER. Library method: the immunoSEQ multiplex PCR assay. For the multiplex PCR, a mixture combining 60 forward primers for TCR Vbeta segments and 13 reverse primers for TCR Jbeta segments was used. The CDR3 region of rearranged TCR beta genes was amplified from genomic DNA with a multiplex PCR assay. On the Illumina HiSeq System, the amplified TCR beta libraries were sequenced as 87-base-pair reads. Regarding the original processing steps: In a later analysis, tens of millions of unique TCR beta chains were counted across the 690 or so repertoires, and roughly 10 million of these chains were shared by at least two donors. A nearest-neighbor algorithm error-corrected the raw reads and collapsed the reads into unique sequences, merging closely related sequences to remove PCR and sequencing errors. V, D and J gene segments were assigned by aligning CDR3 sequences to IMGT reference sequences. For a sequence to be retained, a match of at least six nucleotides was required to both a V gene segment and a J gene segment. A rearrangement counted as productive if the CDR3 had no stop codons and remained in frame with V and J, and every other rearrangement counted as non-productive. CDR3 was defined by IMGT convention, running from the second conserved V-encoded cysteine to the conserved J-encoded phenylalanine. Sequences without an unambiguous match to a single V gene segment were excluded from the earlier analysis of about 640 of the donors. In an earlier analysis of approximately 610 of the donors, V segments were called functional above 56.7% productive rearrangements and were called segregating when the between-donor standard deviation exceeded 5%. A statistical classification framework was built to diagnose cytomegalovirus status from the catalog of TCR beta chain sequences. In a later analysis, V and J genes were assigned by comparing TCR nucleotide sequences against IMGT/GENE-DB human TR gene sequences. The TCRdist pipeline was used in a later analysis to assign CDR3 sequences and most-parsimonious VDJ recombination scenarios. In a later analysis, each TCR beta chain was defined by its CDR3 amino acid sequence together with its V-gene family, and reads lacking a unique V-gene family were excluded. To address suspected cross-contamination and a sequencing artifact, a later analysis removed around 600 highly shared, low-generation-probability nucleotide sequences. In a later analysis, a clonal expansion index was calculated for each public chain from normalized within-repertoire ranks of inferred template counts. Generation probabilities in a later analysis came from a VDJ recombination model fitted to out-of-frame rearrangements, and those results were checked against IGoR. A later analysis scored TCR-TCR, TCR-HLA and TCR-CMV co-occurrence with hypergeometric tests, applying a repertoire-size bias correction to TCR pairs. A later analysis estimated false discovery rates by permuting HLA or CMV assignments 20 times. A later analysis grouped co-occurring TCRs with DBSCAN, adding TCRdist sequence similarity when clustering within HLA-allele-positive subsets. Repertoires with fewer than 30,000 or more than 120,000 public chains, plus five repertoires with anomalous nucleotide sharing, were excluded from co-occurrence clustering. Entries here come from immuneACCESS through TCRdb and include only in-frame sequences with V and J called. Some clones fail to appear in such tables; in the studies checked, an unresolved V gene covers under half of the shortfall, and the cause of the remainder is unknown. V, J and clone size were drawn from that table, and D and trimming were deduced from the DNA. This specimen's table enumerates tens of thousands of clones. The ten most abundant clones make up around 17% of the sample.

The cohort comprised some 700 healthy bone marrow donors. At the time of sampling, all cohort members were nominally healthy, though unrecorded immune exposures were likely present. The donor tested CMV seronegative, placing the donor among the roughly 340 seronegative members of the cohort. Every donor gave a peripheral blood sample, and the peripheral blood mononuclear cells from that sample were used for TCR beta sequencing. The Qiagen DNeasy Blood Extraction Kit was used to extract genomic DNA from the blood cell samples. The chain is assembled from TRBV4-3 and TRBJ2-7; 8 of the junction bases match TRBD1. The sequenced sample was PBMCs. The sequence came from a male donor in good health and CMV-seronegative. The CDR3 protein is CASSQSTPLTGVLDEQYF. Here is the DNA: TGCGCCAGCAGCCAATCAACCCCCCTGACAGGGGTTCTCGACGAGCAGTACTTC.